Listed here are 27 T cell receptor beta chains from one sample, sequenced in a study of regulatory T cells in long-lasting Graves disease. The sample's time point: newly diagnosed GD, antithyroid drugs for less than 3 months. TCR sequences were obtained from RNA taken from PBMCs. Researchers made TCR beta libraries by using iRepertoire HTBI primers and running Arm-PCR on CDR3 regions. TCRdb analysed the multiplex PCR reads with MiXCR anew, one entry per CDR3 protein. The sample includes roughly 500,000 distinct CDR3 sequences, about 15% of them seen just once. These data were also filed under a second study, of T cells in Graves' hyperthyroidism and ophthalmopathy.

The sequenced sample was peripheral blood mononuclear cells (PBMCs), obtained at new diagnosis, from a patient treated with antithyroid drugs. All receptors come from a woman aged 50 to 60 with Graves disease.

This clonotype showed up many times. The genes are TRBV28 and TRBJ2-5; D possibly matches TRBD1 or TRBD2 (6 bases each). V was clipped by 6 bases and J by 5 bases, with 13 bases between them. Germline values: CDR1 MDHEN, CDR2 SYDVKM. The CDR3 loop spans 13 amino acids. The CDR3 reads CASSFGGRETQYF. The CDR3 DNA reads TGTGCCAGCAGCTTCGGGGGCCGGGAGACCCAGTACTTC.

This clonotype has ten or more counts. The chain combines TRBV7-6 with TRBJ1-1, with D hard to call. The germline V gene encodes CDR1 SGHVS and CDR2 FNYEAQ. Trimming shortened V by 5 bases and J by 2 bases, and 15 bases separated the two germline ends. The CDR3 spans 15 residues. In DNA, the CDR3 is TGTGCCAGCAGCCGAGGCGGGGTACGCAACACTGAAGCTTTCTTT. This sequence encodes CASSRGGVRNTEAFF.

This clonotype came up a few times. The chain is built from TRBV6-1 and TRBJ2-4; 8 nucleotides agree with TRBD1. Losses at the gene ends were 6 bases for V and 6 bases for J; bases not matched to a gene: 4. This CDR3 region has 13 residues. Germline V gene sequence: CDR1 MNHNS, CDR2 SASEGT. This CDR3 reads CASRGTGSNIQYF. Here the CDR3 DNA reads TGTGCCAGCAGGGGGACAGGTTCAAACATTCAGTACTTC.

V gene TRBV19 combines with J gene TRBJ1-1; a weak D match, TRBD1 (6 bases). V lost 8 bases, J lost 4 bases, and 14 bases lay in between. Germline loops: CDR1 LNHDA, CDR2 SQIVND (reference sequence). The CDR3 extends over 13 amino acids. The CDR3: CASVQGVGTEAFF. The CDR3 coding sequence is TGTGCCAGTGTACAGGGTGTAGGCACTGAAGCTTTCTTT.

The chain is built from TRBV11-3 and TRBJ1-2; weak D call: TRBD1 (5 bases). V lost 2 bases and J lost 2, with 12 bases in between. The CDR3 is 15 residues long. Germline CDR1 is SGHNT and CDR2 is YENEEA. CDR3 in amino acids: CASSLFAGVNYGYTF. Here the CDR3 DNA reads TGTGCCAGCAGCTTATTTGCGGGGGTGAACTATGGCTACACCTTC. The variable domain in full, with the rest retrieved from reference TRBV11-3 and TRBJ1-2, is EAGVVQSPRYKIIEKKQPVAFWCNPISGHNTLYWYLQNLGQGPELLIRYENEEAVDDSQLPKDRFSAERLKGVDSTLKIQPAELGDSAVYLCASSLFAGVNYGYTFGSGTRLTVV.

This clonotype has only one observation. A read error may be the cause here, since a much bigger clone is one base away. The chain carries TRBV2 and TRBJ2-7; TRBD2 aligns across 14 bases. Germline CDR1 SNHLY, CDR2 FYNNEI. V shed 4 bases and J 3 bases; nucleotides not matched to a gene: 8. This CDR3 comprises 17 residues. The CDR3 DNA reads TGTGCCAGCAGTGCCGGGACTAGCGGGAGTCAATTCTACGAGCAGTACTTC. Its translation: CASSAGTSGSQFYEQYF.

This clonotype came up many times. The chain is built from TRBV5-1 and TRBJ1-2, with D possibly TRBD1 on 6 matching bases. Germline loops: CDR1 SGHRS, CDR2 YFSETQ. CDR3 length: 14 residues. V shed 0 bases and J shed 6 bases, with 12 bases lying between them. The CDR3 region has the DNA TGCGCCAGCAGCTTGGCGGCCGGGGGCGATGGCTACACCTTC. Amino acid sequence: CASSLAAGGDGYTF.

This clonotype was found many times. The genes are TRBV29-1 and TRBJ2-7; D call uncertain. Trimming stripped 5 bases from V and 2 bases from J, with 10 bases between. In germline, CDR1 is SQVTM, CDR2 ANQGSEA. The CDR3 is 12 residues long. CDR3 sequence reads: CSVLDQAYEQYF. The CDR3 coding sequence is TGCAGCGTTCTGGACCAAGCCTACGAGCAGTACTTC.

Many counts were recorded for this clonotype. The chain recombines TRBV2 with TRBJ1-6; a weak D match, TRBD1 (5 bases). The CDR3 totals 12 residues. Germline-derived CDR1 and CDR2 are SNHLY and FYNNEI. V lost 3 bases and J 10 bases, leaving 7 bases between the germline ends. CDR3 residues: CASSEGVSPLHF. The CDR3 region has the DNA TGTGCCAGCAGTGAGGGGGTATCACCCCTCCACTTT. The entire variable domain, with the rest obtained from reference TRBV2 and TRBJ1-6, is as follows: EPEVTQTPSHQVTQMGQEVILRCVPISNHLYFYWYRQILGQKVEFLVSFYNNEISEKSEIFDDQFSVERPDGSNFTLKIRSTKLEDSAMYFCASSEGVSPLHFGNGTRLTVT.

This clonotype was seen only a few times. V gene TRBV3-1 combines with J gene TRBJ2-7, with D possibly TRBD2 on 6 matching bases. V lost 3 bases and J lost 2, with 14 bases in between. Germline V gene data show CDR1 as LGHDT and CDR2 as YNNKEL (reference sequence). The CDR3 is made up of 15 amino acids. The CDR3 loop reads CASSQPLANTYEQYF. The CDR3 DNA reads as TGTGCCAGCAGCCAGCCTCTAGCGAACACCTACGAGCAGTACTTC.

This clonotype was counted a few times. The chain is built from TRBV10-2 and TRBJ2-5; 7 nucleotides agree with TRBD1. V was pared by 4 bases and J by 3 bases, with 8 bases of the junction left unmatched. Germline values: CDR1 WSHSY, CDR2 SAAADI. The CDR3 has 15 residues. CDR3 protein: CASSAPGQRKETQYF. CDR3 bases: TGCGCCAGCAGTGCCCCGGGACAGAGGAAAGAGACCCAGTACTTC.

This clonotype was found a few times. A clone one base away is much larger, so this may be a read error. This rearrangement joins TRBV6-2 or TRBV6-3 to TRBJ2-1; TRBD2 matches 10 bases. Per the germline V gene, CDR1 is MNHEY and CDR2 is SVGEGT. The CDR3 length is 15 residues. As DNA, the CDR3 is TGTGCCAGTCGGTCCCTAGCGGGAGCGAACAATGAGCAGCTCTTC. This translates into CASRSLAGANNEQLF.

This clonotype was recorded at least ten times. The V call is TRBV7-2, the J call TRBJ2-1; TRBD2 is a possible D gene (5 bases). Trimming left V 0 bases short and J 0 bases short, with 6 bases between. The germline V gene has CDR1 SGHTA and CDR2 FQGNSA. The CDR3 sequence is 15 residues long. The CDR3 protein is CASSLALDSYNEQFF. CDR3 nucleotides: TGTGCCAGCAGCTTAGCACTAGACTCCTACAATGAGCAGTTCTTC. Together with reference TRBV7-2 and TRBJ2-1, the CDR3 gives the full variable domain: GAGVSQSPSNKVTEKGKDVELRCDPISGHTALYWYRQSLGQGLEFLIYFQGNSAPDKSGLPSDRFSAERTGGSVSTLTIQRTQQEDSAVYLCASSLALDSYNEQFFGPGTRLTVL.

This clonotype was observed many times. The V and J genes are TRBV28 and TRBJ2-7, with 9 bases matching TRBD2. Trimming at V came to 5 bases and at J to 6 bases, leaving 8 bases not matched to a gene. The CDR3 covers 14 residues. The V gene's germline CDR1 is MDHEN and CDR2 SYDVKM. In DNA form, the CDR3 reads TGTGCCAGCAGTCCTGGGGTAGCGGGAGTCGAGCAGTACTTC. As protein: CASSPGVAGVEQYF.

This chain links TRBV4-1 with TRBJ1-2; the D is unclear. CDR1 and CDR2 from the germline V gene are MGHRA and YSYEKL. CDR3 length equals 17 residues. V lost 5 bases and J lost 0, with 19 bases in between. CDR3 loop: CASSTPDGLKTNYGYTF. The CDR3 DNA reads TGCGCCAGCAGCACCCCGGACGGCCTAAAGACTAACTATGGCTACACCTTC.

The chain uses TRBV9 and TRBJ1-2; D not certain. Germline V lookup: CDR1 SGDLS, CDR2 YYNGEE. This CDR3 is built from 13 residues. V was clipped by 4 bases and J by 4 bases, with 11 bases between them. CDR3 bases: TGTGCCAGCAGCCTTCTGGGAGCCTATGGCTACACCTTC. The encoded protein is CASSLLGAYGYTF.

This rearrangement joins TRBV3-1 to TRBJ1-1; D is uncertain. The CDR3 sequence is 15 residues long. The germline gives CDR1 LGHDT, CDR2 YNNKEL (reference sequence). The V end lost 4 bases, the J end lost 0 bases, and 12 bases lay between the germline ends. The CDR3 loop reads CASSPDGDLNTEAFF. Here the CDR3 DNA reads TGTGCCAGCAGCCCGGACGGGGATTTGAACACTGAAGCTTTCTTT.

CDR3 nucleotide sequence: TGTGCCTGGAAGCGGGCGGACAGGGCCATGAACACTGAAGCTTTCTTT. As protein: CAWKRADRAMNTEAFF. The chain uses TRBV30 and TRBJ1-1; TRBD1 matches 8 bases. Per germline, CDR1 GTSNPN and CDR2 SVGIG (reference sequence). The length of the CDR3 is 16 residues. V lost 4 bases, J lost 0 bases, and 10 bases stayed unmatched. The full variable domain, in which reference TRBV30 and TRBJ1-1 provide the parts outside the CDR3, is SQTIHQWPATLVQPVGSPLSLECTVEGTSNPNLYWYRQAAGRGLQLLFYSVGIGQISSEVPQNLSASRPQDRQFILSSKKLLLSDSGFYLCAWKRADRAMNTEAFFGQGTRLTVV.

This clonotype has a handful of counts. The chain recombines TRBV20-1 with TRBJ1-1, with D possibly matching TRBD1 (5 bases). This CDR3 contains 12 residues. Between the trimmed V and J ends, which lost 6 bases and 4 bases, there was a span of 12 bases. Germline-derived CDR1 and CDR2 are DFQATT and SNEGSKA (reference sequence). The CDR3 coding sequence is TGCAGTGCGGATCAGGGAGCCACTGAAGCTTTCTTT. This codes for CSADQGATEAFF.

This clonotype was seen a handful of times. This chain connects TRBV4-1 to TRBJ2-3, with a weak D call TRBD1 (5 bases). CDR3 length equals 11 residues. Germline V gives CDR1 MGHRA, CDR2 YSYEKL. Between the trimmed V and J ends, which lost 4 bases and 11 bases, there was a span of 10 bases. CDR3 DNA sequence: TGCGCCAGCAGCCCAGGGTCACTGCAGTATTTT. The encoded protein is CASSPGSLQYF.

In its sample, this clonotype was seen a few times. The genes are TRBV30 and TRBJ1-5, with 8 nucleotides matching TRBD1. V shed 2 bases, J shed 12 bases, and the junction held 9 bases outside the gene matches. The CDR3 sequence is 13 residues long. Germline lookup yields CDR1 GTSNPN and CDR2 SVGIG (reference sequence). The CDR3 DNA is TGTGCCTGGAGTCAGGGGGCGATGGATAACCAGCATTTT. Protein product: CAWSQGAMDNQHF.

In this sample, this clonotype turned up many times. This rearrangement joins TRBV7-9 to TRBJ2-1; the match to TRBD2 covers 8 bases. Germline assignment: CDR1 SEHNR and CDR2 FQNEAQ (reference sequence). V was pared by 5 bases and J by 4 bases, with 13 bases of the junction left unmatched. The CDR3 contains 17 residues. CDR3 sequence (DNA): TGTGCCAGCAGCCCTTCGATTAGCGGGATTACTTACAATGAGCAGTTCTTC. This codes for CASSPSISGITYNEQFF.

The gene calls are TRBV4-1 and TRBJ2-7; 7 bases line up with TRBD1. The CDR3 covers 15 residues. CDR1 MGHRA and CDR2 YSYEKL come from the germline V gene. Losses at the gene ends were 1 base for V and 2 bases for J; bases not matched to a gene: 5. The CDR3 coding sequence is TGCGCCAGCAGCCAAGTGTCACAGGGGACCTACGAGCAGTACTTC. Amino acids: CASSQVSQGTYEQYF.

This clonotype showed up many times. V is TRBV7-2 and J is TRBJ2-3; no firm D call. Trimming pared 5 bases from V and 2 bases from J, leaving 14 bases between. Germline V CDR1 and CDR2: SGHTA, FQGNSA. The CDR3 has 15 amino acids. The CDR3 loop is CASSQRLSFTDTQYF. DNA of the CDR3: TGTGCCAGCAGCCAAAGACTCAGCTTCACAGATACGCAGTATTTT.

This clonotype turned up a few times. The chain joins TRBV19 to TRBJ1-6, with 7 bases lining up with TRBD1. CDR3 length: 17 amino acids. Germline V gene data show CDR1 as LNHDA and CDR2 as SQIVND (reference sequence). The junction had 15 bases not matched to a gene; V was cut back by 5 bases and J by 8 bases. As DNA, the CDR3 is TGTGCCAGTAGTCCCCAACGGGACAGCATCGTGGATTCACCCCTCCACTTT. It codes for CASSPQRDSIVDSPLHF.

This clonotype was counted between two and nine times. This sequence joins TRBV27 and TRBJ1-3, with D uncertain. The ends were cut back, 0 bases at V and 0 bases at J, with 9 bases in the middle. CDR1 is MNHEY and CDR2 is SMNVEV in the germline V gene (reference sequence). The CDR3 is 16 amino acids. The CDR3 loop reads CASSLSPGVSGNTIYF. The CDR3 DNA is TGTGCCAGCAGTTTATCCCCGGGAGTCTCTGGAAACACCATATATTTT.

This clonotype was detected a few times. The chain joins TRBV3-1 to TRBJ1-6; D perhaps matches TRBD1 (5 bases). The V end was cut by 6 bases, the J end by 5 bases, with 17 bases between. The CDR3 totals 16 residues. CDR1 and CDR2 from the germline V gene are LGHDT and YNNKEL (reference sequence). This chain's CDR3 is CASRHAAGVDNSPLHF. As DNA, the CDR3 is TGTGCCAGCAGACACGCGGCGGGGGTTGATAATTCACCCCTCCACTTT.